A single sample is the source of the 5 T cell receptor beta chains below, sequenced in a study of blood T cells in healthy people across ages. Together with a sample-barcoded 5' primer, a J-beta primer mix was included in a second PCR lasting roughly 6 to 12 cycles. One entry per CDR3 protein results from TCRdb running MiXCR on the 5' RACE reads. The sample includes hundreds of thousands of distinct CDR3 sequences, 46% seen only once; the top ten take 18%. The sequenced material came from blood. The receptors here all came from a man older than 75 in good health.

CDR3 residues: CSARDMFRGNGYTF. As DNA, the CDR3 is TGCAGTGCTAGAGATATGTTCAGGGGAAATGGCTACACCTTC. V gene TRBV20-1 combines with J gene TRBJ1-2; TRBD1 is a possible D gene (6 bases). V dropped 0 bases and J dropped 6 bases, with 14 bases sitting between them. The CDR3 runs 14 residues. Looked up from germline, CDR1 is DFQATT and CDR2 is SNEGSKA (reference sequence).

The J gene is TRBJ2-7, the V gene TRBV10-3; 11 nucleotides agree with TRBD2. Trimming at V came to 6 bases and at J to 4 bases, leaving 8 bases not matched to a gene. This CDR3 spans 15 amino acids. From germline, CDR1 is ENHRY and CDR2 SYGVKD. CDR3 nucleotide sequence: TGTGCCATCAGCTCCAGGACTAGCGGGCTTTACGAGCAGTACTTC. The encoded protein is CAISSRTSGLYEQYF.

The chain is built from TRBV7-2 and TRBJ2-4, with D tentatively TRBD2 (6 bases). V shed 4 bases and J shed 4 bases, with 11 bases lying between them. Germline values: CDR1 SGHTA, CDR2 FQGNSA. CDR3 length: 14 residues. CDR3 DNA: TGTGCCAGCAGCTCCCCCGGGAGTAAAAACATTCAGTACTTC. Amino acids: CASSSPGSKNIQYF.

The chain links TRBV7-2 to TRBJ2-5, with TRBD2 as a possible D gene (5 bases). The CDR3 runs to 15 residues. Germline values: CDR1 SGHTA, CDR2 FQGNSA. V was clipped by 4 bases and J by 11 bases, with 23 bases between them. The CDR3 DNA is TGTGCCAGCAGCTCCCCCTTGCGGGCATTGGATGAGCAGTACTTC. It codes for CASSSPLRALDEQYF.

J is TRBJ1-6 and V is TRBV25-1; TRBD1 aligns across 9 bases. Germline CDR1 reads MGHDK; CDR2 reads SYGVNS. V was clipped by 6 bases and J by 10 bases; unmatched bases: 10. This CDR3 is 15 amino acids long. The CDR3 DNA is TGTGCCAGCAGGGCTGGGACAGGGTATCGGTCACCCCTCCACTTT. This translates into CASRAGTGYRSPLHF.